These 15 T cell receptor beta chains share one sample of origin, sequenced in a study of human T cells and chemical hapten exposure. TCRdb passed the RACE reads through MiXCR, listing each CDR3 protein once. The sample lists under 450,000 distinct CDR3 sequences; more than 5% were seen once. The sample's time point: patch test 2, 6 weeks after DPC sensitization. Described treatment: therapeutic diphenylcyclopropenone sensitization with weekly scalp DPC. The input for sequencing was whole blood, taken in connection with sensitization to the hapten diphenylcyclopropenone (DPC). The receptors were gathered from a woman younger than 30 with alopecia areata. Some clones in this sample may be carry-over from other donors' samples.

This clonotype was observed many times. The rearrangement uses TRBV19 and TRBJ1-2; TRBD1 matches 9 bases. V was pared by 5 bases and J by 3 bases, with 7 bases of the junction left unmatched. Germline CDR1 reads LNHDA; CDR2 reads SQIVND (reference sequence). The CDR3 covers 15 residues. The CDR3 sequence: CASSQRGQGDYGYTF. The CDR3 nucleotides read TGTGCCAGTAGTCAGAGGGGACAGGGAGACTATGGCTACACCTTC.

In this sample, this clonotype turned up many times. V gene TRBV5-6 combines with J gene TRBJ1-5; D not resolved. Looked up from germline, CDR1 is SGHDT and CDR2 is YYEEEE. The CDR3 is 15 amino acids. V dropped 0 bases and J dropped 0 bases, with 7 bases sitting between them. The CDR3 sequence: CASSLGAYSNQPQHF. The CDR3 coding sequence is TGTGCCAGCAGCTTGGGCGCGTATAGCAATCAGCCCCAGCATTTT. Full variable domain (remainder filled in from reference TRBV5-6 and TRBJ1-5): DAGVTQSPTHLIKTRGQQVTLRCSPKSGHDTVSWYQQALGQGPQFIFQYYEEEERQRGNFPDRFSGHQFPNYSSELNVNALLLGDSALYLCASSLGAYSNQPQHFGDGTRLSIL.

A few counts support this clonotype. The CDR3 DNA sequence: TGCGCCAGCAGCCAAGATACGGGGGACGTCTATGGCTACACCTTC. Amino acids: CASSQDTGDVYGYTF. V is TRBV4-3 and J is TRBJ1-2; tentatively, D is TRBD1 (5 bases). The V end was cut by 0 bases, the J end by 4 bases, with 12 bases between. This CDR3 is 15 amino acids long. Germline assignment: CDR1 LGHNA and CDR2 YSLEER.

This clonotype occurred many times. The V and J genes are TRBV5-1 and TRBJ1-6, with 7 bases matching TRBD1. Germline CDR1 SGHRS, CDR2 YFSETQ. This CDR3 spans 14 amino acids. V lost 0 bases and J lost 9; bases outside the gene matches: 3. The CDR3 spells CASSLEGAVSPLHF. CDR3 DNA: TGCGCCAGCAGCTTGGAGGGGGCGGTTTCACCCCTCCACTTT.

This clonotype was picked up many times. The chain couples TRBV5-8 to TRBJ2-1, with D possibly called TRBD1 or TRBD2 (5 bases each). Germline lookup yields CDR1 SGHTS and CDR2 YDEGEE. CDR3 size: 14 residues. The V end lost 3 bases, the J end lost 0 bases, and 7 bases lay between the germline ends. The CDR3 loop is CASSWGSSYNEQFF. CDR3 nucleotide sequence: TGTGCCAGCAGCTGGGGGAGCTCCTACAATGAGCAGTTCTTC.

The sample holds many counts of this clonotype. The chain is built from TRBV6-2 or TRBV6-3 and TRBJ1-5; D not resolved. Trimming pared 2 bases from V and 2 bases from J, leaving 13 bases between. The CDR3 sequence is 16 residues long. Germline assignment: CDR1 MNHEY and CDR2 SVGEGT. For the CDR3, the DNA is TGTGCCAGCAGTTACGCCCTGGGCAGAGGCAATCAGCCCCAGCATTTT. Translation: CASSYALGRGNQPQHF.

This clonotype was counted ten times or more. The chain employs TRBV7-2 and TRBJ2-3; D is possibly TRBD1 or TRBD2 (5 bases each). This CDR3 spans 15 amino acids. The germline V gene encodes CDR1 SGHTA and CDR2 FQGNSA. V was clipped by 1 base and J by 5 bases, with 13 bases between them. CDR3 protein: CASSLDGALGDTQYF. The CDR3 DNA sequence: TGTGCCAGCAGCTTAGATGGGGCACTAGGAGATACGCAGTATTTT.

In its sample, this clonotype was seen a few times. V is TRBV3-1 and J is TRBJ1-4, with 7 bases matching TRBD1. Germline V CDR1 and CDR2: LGHDT, YNNKEL (reference sequence). There are 15 residues in the CDR3. Trimming removed 4 bases from V and 5 bases from J; junction bases left unmatched: 7. CDR3 sequence reads: CASSREGQRNEKLFF. In DNA form, the CDR3 reads TGTGCCAGCAGCCGCGAGGGACAGCGAAATGAAAAACTGTTTTTT.

This clonotype was recorded a few times. V usage is TRBV20-1 and J usage is TRBJ1-2; no clear D gene. The CDR3 runs to 12 residues. Trimming cost V 7 bases and J 8 bases, with 17 bases left between them. Germline lookup yields CDR1 DFQATT and CDR2 SNEGSKA (reference sequence). The chain's CDR3 is CSDLGSAEGYTF. The CDR3 nucleotides are TGCAGTGACTTGGGGTCCGCGGAGGGCTACACCTTC.

This clonotype has just a few counts. The chain combines TRBV29-1 with TRBJ2-3; 10 bases are shared with TRBD2. Germline V gene sequence: CDR1 SQVTM, CDR2 ANQGSEA. There are 16 residues in the CDR3. With V trimmed by 7 bases and J by 0 bases, 10 bases remained unmatched. The CDR3 bases are TGCAGCGCCGTAAGCGGGGGGGTTTCTAGCACAGATACGCAGTATTTT. This gives the protein CSAVSGGVSSTDTQYF.

This clonotype occurred many times. The chain is built from TRBV7-2 and TRBJ1-1; D is uncertain. The CDR3 is 15 amino acids. The germline V gene encodes CDR1 SGHTA and CDR2 FQGNSA. V lost 5 bases, J lost 1 base, and 14 bases lay in between. The CDR3: CASSREQVSNTEAFF. The CDR3 bases are TGTGCCAGCAGCCGGGAACAAGTCTCGAACACTGAAGCTTTCTTT.

This clonotype occurred many times. The J gene is TRBJ2-2, the V gene TRBV4-3, with TRBD2 matching over 9 bases. This CDR3 contains 17 residues. V gave up 0 bases and J gave up 6 bases; unmatched junction bases: 8. Germline V gives CDR1 LGHNA, CDR2 YSLEER. The CDR3 coding sequence is TGCGCCAGCAGCCAAGAGCCTAGCGGGGACGGAGCCGGGGAGCTGTTTTTT. Encoded protein: CASSQEPSGDGAGELFF.

This clonotype showed up many times. The chain is built from TRBV2 and TRBJ1-5; 8 bases align to TRBD1. V was clipped by 10 bases and J by 0 bases; unmatched bases: 5. Germline CDR1 is SNHLY and CDR2 is FYNNEI. This CDR3 comprises 14 residues. CDR3 sequence (DNA): TGTGCCACCGGGACAGGCGTTAGCAATCAGCCCCAGCATTTT. It translates to CATGTGVSNQPQHF.

Here the CDR3 DNA reads TGTGCCAGCAGCTTATTATCCCAAGAGACCCAGTACTTC. Translating it yields CASSLLSQETQYF. The V call is TRBV13, the J call TRBJ2-5, with unresolved D. The germline V gene encodes CDR1 PRHDT and CDR2 FYEKMQ (reference sequence). V gave up 2 bases and J gave up 1 base, with 5 bases separating them. This CDR3 comprises 13 residues.

CDR3 DNA: TGCGCCAGCAGCCAAGGTGGGGGGGGCCCCGCAGATACGCAGTATTTT. Protein product: CASSQGGGGPADTQYF. The chain couples TRBV4-3 to TRBJ2-3; D may be TRBD2 (7 bases). The CDR3 runs 16 residues. Between the trimmed V and J ends, which lost 1 base and 4 bases, there was a span of 15 bases. Germline CDR1 reads LGHNA; CDR2 reads YSLEER.